These 23 T cell receptor beta chains were sequenced from one sample in a study of T-cell memory formation after mild COVID-19. TCRdb passed the 5' RACE reads through MiXCR, listing each CDR3 protein once. The sample lists tens of thousands of distinct CDR3 sequences, 20% to 25% occurring once. The sequenced sample consisted of PBMCs or a T cell subset sorted from them (not recorded which). Source of these receptors: a man younger than 35 who had mild COVID-19 (a few samples of this study predate the infection). Cell type and time point are not known.

This clonotype was observed a handful of times. This chain joins TRBV7-3 and TRBJ2-3; 8 bases map to TRBD1. The CDR3 covers 15 residues. V lost 5 bases to trimming and J lost 1 base; unmatched junction nucleotides: 5. The V gene's germline CDR1 is SGHTA and CDR2 FQGTGA. CDR3 in DNA: TGTGCCAGCAGCCATACAGGGGGTCGCACAGATACGCAGTATTTT. Translated, it gives CASSHTGGRTDTQYF.

There are a few counts of this clonotype. This sequence joins TRBV7-6 and TRBJ2-7; D is uncertain. This CDR3 is built from 13 residues. Trimming took 5 bases from V and 6 from J, leaving 14 bases between them. Germline assignment: CDR1 SGHVS and CDR2 FNYEAQ. The CDR3 sequence: CASSPQGLGEQYF. The CDR3 DNA follows: TGTGCCAGCAGCCCCCAAGGCCTTGGCGAGCAGTACTTC.

This clonotype occurred many times. This chain links TRBV7-9 with TRBJ2-1; 12 bases line up with TRBD2. In germline, CDR1 is SEHNR, CDR2 FQNEAQ (reference sequence). V gave up 5 bases and J gave up 6 bases; unmatched junction bases: 5. The CDR3 sequence is 15 residues long. The DNA of the CDR3 is TGTGCCAGCAGCGCCACTAGCGGGGGGCCCAATGAGCAGTTCTTC. It is translated as CASSATSGGPNEQFF.

The chain employs TRBV6-5 and TRBJ2-7; D gene ambiguous. This CDR3 spans 14 amino acids. Between the trimmed V and J ends, which lost 6 bases and 0 bases, there was a span of 12 bases. Germline V CDR1 and CDR2: MNHEY, SVGAGI. The CDR3: CASSPGPISYEQYF. CDR3 coding DNA: TGTGCCAGCAGCCCCGGGCCGATCTCCTACGAGCAGTACTTC.

The rearrangement links TRBV27 to TRBJ2-7; maybe TRBD1 (6 bases). CDR3 size: 17 residues. Germline V lookup: CDR1 MNHEY, CDR2 SMNVEV (reference sequence). Trimming stripped 5 bases from V and 3 bases from J, with 23 bases between. For the CDR3, the DNA is TGTGCCAGCAGTCCAATCCCCGGACAGCAGGGATTCTACGAGCAGTACTTC. It specifies CASSPIPGQQGFYEQYF.

A few counts support this clonotype. The J gene is TRBJ1-5, the V gene TRBV11-1, with 8 bases lining up with TRBD1. The CDR3 is made up of 15 amino acids. With V trimmed by 5 bases and J by 1 base, 4 bases remained unmatched. CDR1 is SGHAT and CDR2 is FQDESV in the germline V gene (reference sequence). CDR3 DNA: TGTGCCAGCAGCCTAGGACAGGGCAGCAATCAGCCCCAGCATTTT. Translating gives CASSLGQGSNQPQHF.

This clonotype was seen only a few times. The CDR3 region is CASSSPDGGYGYTF. The CDR3 nucleotides are TGCGCCAGCAGCTCCCCCGACGGAGGCTATGGCTACACCTTC. The chain joins TRBV5-1 to TRBJ1-2; the D is unclear. Trimming pared 3 bases from V and 4 bases from J, leaving 13 bases between. CDR3 size: 14 residues. Germline CDR1 is SGHRS and CDR2 is YFSETQ. Full variable domain (outside the CDR3, taken from reference TRBV5-1 and TRBJ1-2): KAGVTQTPRYLIKTRGQQVTLSCSPISGHRSVSWYQQTPGQGLQFLFEYFSETQRNKGNFPGRFSGRQFSNSRSEMNVSTLELGDSALYLCASSSPDGGYGYTFGSGTRLTVV.

This clonotype was picked up a small number of times. The rearrangement joins TRBV5-1 to TRBJ2-7; D remains unclear. Deletions cut 1 base from V and 1 base from J, with 12 bases between. The germline gives CDR1 SGHRS, CDR2 YFSETQ. The CDR3 has 15 amino acids. CDR3 sequence: CASSLNSRESYEQYV. The DNA for the CDR3 is TGCGCCAGCAGCTTGAATAGTAGAGAGTCCTACGAGCAGTACGTC.

The V and J genes are TRBV27 and TRBJ2-5; 7 bases align to TRBD1. CDR3 length equals 14 residues. CDR1 and CDR2 from the germline V gene are MNHEY and SMNVEV (reference sequence). Trimming removed 3 bases from V and 7 bases from J; junction bases left unmatched: 8. The CDR3 loop is CASSFIGGGGTQYF. CDR3 nucleotide sequence: TGTGCCAGCAGTTTCATAGGGGGCGGTGGGACCCAGTACTTC.

This clonotype has more than one count but fewer than ten. CDR3 protein: CASTIGQGPYEQYF. CDR3 nucleotides: TGCGCCAGCACGATCGGACAGGGACCCTACGAGCAGTACTTC. This sequence joins TRBV10-2 and TRBJ2-7; 8 positions agree with TRBD1. The CDR3 loop spans 14 amino acids. Germline V gene sequence: CDR1 WSHSY, CDR2 SAAADI. V was pared by 7 bases and J by 2 bases, with 7 bases of the junction left unmatched.

This clonotype was seen a handful of times. The CDR3 region has the DNA TGTGCCAGCTCATTAGACCTCTTCTCTGGGGCCAACGTCCTGACTTTC. Its protein is CASSLDLFSGANVLTF. The chain uses TRBV18 and TRBJ2-6, with D uncertain. This CDR3 is 16 amino acids long. The ends were cut back, 5 bases at V and 0 bases at J, with 11 bases in the middle. Per the germline V gene, CDR1 is KGHSH and CDR2 is LQKENI.

This rearrangement joins TRBV6-1 to TRBJ1-1; weak D call: TRBD1 (5 bases). The CDR3 runs 16 residues. Germline CDR1 MNHNS, CDR2 SASEGT. Trimming pared 2 bases from V and 7 bases from J, leaving 20 bases between. The CDR3 nucleotides read TGTGCCAGCAGTGAATGGGGCAACGGGGCGGCAATTGAAGCTTTCTTT. Translated, it gives CASSEWGNGAAIEAFF.

The J gene is TRBJ1-1, the V gene TRBV7-9; D perhaps matches TRBD1 (5 bases). This CDR3 region has 12 residues. CDR1 SEHNR and CDR2 FQNEAQ come from the germline V gene (reference sequence). V shed 3 bases and J shed 8 bases, with 10 bases lying between them. The CDR3 region is CASSFGGMEAFF. CDR3 coding DNA: TGTGCCAGCAGCTTCGGGGGTATGGAAGCTTTCTTT.

V usage is TRBV21-1 and J usage is TRBJ1-1. TRBV21-1 is a recognized pseudogene. The length of the CDR3 is 14 residues. CDR3: CASSKKWVNTEAFF. The DNA for the CDR3 is TGTGCCAGCAGCAAAAAATGGGTGAACACTGAAGCTTTCTTT.

This clonotype came up once. The V and J genes are TRBV6-2 or TRBV6-3 and TRBJ2-3; TRBD1 agrees at 8 bases. The V gene end was trimmed by 4 bases and the J gene end by 2 bases; junction bases not matched to a gene: 14. CDR1 is MNHEY, CDR2 SVGEGT, per germline. The CDR3 length is 18 residues. CDR3 DNA sequence: TGTGCCAGCAGTTCCCAACGGCCGGTGACAGGGGCCACAGATACGCAGTATTTT. Protein product: CASSSQRPVTGATDTQYF.

This clonotype has only a few counts. The chain carries TRBV12-3 or TRBV12-4 and TRBJ1-3; no clear D gene. The CDR3 covers 12 residues. V lost 5 bases, J lost 4 bases, and 6 bases lay in between. This chain's CDR3 is CASSLGGNTIYF. The CDR3 DNA sequence: TGTGCCAGCAGTCTAGGGGGAAACACCATATATTTT.

The CDR3 DNA reads as TGCGCCAGCAGCCAAGATCTGAAAGAACAAGAGACCCAGTACTTC. Protein product: CASSQDLKEQETQYF. The V and J genes are TRBV4-1 and TRBJ2-5; no clear D gene. The CDR3 runs to 15 residues. Germline-derived CDR1 and CDR2 are MGHRA and YSYEKL. The germline V and J ends were trimmed by 0 bases and 2 bases, with 10 bases remaining between them.

The V gene is TRBV5-1, the J gene TRBJ2-3, with 13 bases lining up with TRBD2. The CDR3 is 18 amino acids. Germline CDR1 and CDR2: SGHRS and YFSETQ. V trimming: 6 bases; J trimming: 2 bases; junction bases outside the gene matches: 12. The CDR3 is CASKLALAGGPDTDTQYF. The CDR3 DNA reads TGCGCCAGCAAGCTTGCACTAGCGGGGGGGCCGGACACAGATACGCAGTATTTT.

At least ten counts were recorded for this clonotype. This sequence joins TRBV20-1 and TRBJ2-3; 8 bases are a match to TRBD2. Germline V gives CDR1 DFQATT, CDR2 SNEGSKA (reference sequence). The trim removed 6 bases at V and 4 bases at J, leaving 12 bases unmatched. This CDR3 has 15 residues. CDR3 residues: CSADEPGLDADTQYF. CDR3 DNA: TGCAGTGCCGACGAACCGGGACTAGACGCAGATACGCAGTATTTT.

The chain employs TRBV6-2 or TRBV6-3 and TRBJ1-5; D remains ambiguous. This CDR3 region has 15 residues. Trimming pared 0 bases from V and 0 bases from J, leaving 6 bases between. Germline V gene data show CDR1 as MNHEY and CDR2 as SVGEGT. The chain's CDR3 is CASSYSQNSNQPQHF. The CDR3 DNA reads as TGTGCCAGCAGTTACTCACAGAATAGCAATCAGCCCCAGCATTTT.

This clonotype was observed many times. V and J are TRBV6-5 and TRBJ2-5, with D hard to call. In germline, CDR1 is MNHEY, CDR2 SVGAGI. Trimming cost V 7 bases and J 2 bases, with 14 bases left between them. This CDR3 spans 14 amino acids. This CDR3 reads CASIPRPGQETQYF. The CDR3 DNA is TGTGCCAGCATTCCGCGACCCGGACAAGAGACCCAGTACTTC.

This clonotype came up once. CDR3 region: CASSQPDGPGKLFF. The CDR3 bases are TGTGCCAGCAGCCAACCGGATGGCCCTGGAAAACTGTTTTTT. J is TRBJ1-4 and V is TRBV28; D is uncertain. Germline assignment: CDR1 MDHEN and CDR2 SYDVKM. Trimming pared 6 bases from V and 10 bases from J, leaving 18 bases between. The length of the CDR3 is 14 residues.

This clonotype has more than one count but fewer than ten. V usage is TRBV29-1 and J usage is TRBJ2-5, with TRBD1 identical over 9 bases. The CDR3 is 14 amino acids. Germline trimming cut 4 bases from V and 0 bases from J; bases unmatched to any gene: 3. Germline CDR1 SQVTM, CDR2 ANQGSEA. The DNA of the CDR3 is TGCAGCGTTGCTGACAGGGGGGACCAAGAGACCCAGTACTTC. Translating gives CSVADRGDQETQYF. Together with reference TRBV29-1 and TRBJ2-5, the CDR3 gives the full variable domain: SAVISQKPSRDICQRGTSLTIQCQVDSQVTMMFWYRQQPGQSLTLIATANQGSEATYESGFVIDKFPISRPNLTFSTLTVSNMSPEDSSIYLCSVADRGDQETQYFGPGTRLLVL.